These T cell receptor beta chains were read from a single sample in a study of T cells in Graves' hyperthyroidism and ophthalmopathy. TCRdb independently ran MiXCR on the multiplex PCR reads; one entry per CDR3 protein. The sample holds 490,000 or so distinct CDR3 sequences, about 16% seen once. Input material: blood. The receptors shown here come from a woman younger than 45 with Graves' ophthalmopathy. Both conserved end residues are part of each CDR3. The D gene is left open where the match is weak. A row's size may be missing; if present it is once, few, many or a size class.

j_call: TRBJ2-7; d_call: .; v_call: TRBV14; clone_size: .; cdr3_aa: CASSPFMAGFGEQYF; cdr3_nt: TGTGCCAGCAGCCCTTTTATGGCAGGATTCGGCGAGCAGTACTTC
j_call: TRBJ2-7; d_call: TRBD1; v_call: TRBV10-2; clone_size: many; cdr3_aa: CASSESYRGVYEQYF; cdr3_nt: TGCGCCAGCAGTGAGTCGTACAGGGGGGTCTACGAGCAGTACTTC
j_call: TRBJ1-3; d_call: TRBD1; v_call: TRBV27; clone_size: few; cdr3_aa: CASSPRWTGFTGTIYF; cdr3_nt: TGTGCCAGCAGCCCTCGGTGGACAGGGTTCACGGGCACCATATATTTT
j_call: TRBJ2-7; d_call: .; v_call: TRBV4-1; clone_size: few; cdr3_aa: CASSPQGPPDEQYF; cdr3_nt: TGCGCCAGCAGCCCCCAGGGCCCCCCTGACGAGCAGTACTTC
j_call: TRBJ2-3; d_call: .; v_call: TRBV18; clone_size: .; cdr3_aa: CASSPPQGTDTQYF; cdr3_nt: TGTGCCAGCTCACCACCACAGGGTACAGATACGCAGTATTTT
j_call: TRBJ2-7; d_call: .; v_call: TRBV11-2; clone_size: few; cdr3_aa: CASSRERTSYEQYF; cdr3_nt: TGTGCCAGCAGCCGTGAACGAACCTCCTACGAGCAGTACTTC
j_call: TRBJ1-2; d_call: .; v_call: TRBV7-8; clone_size: .; cdr3_aa: CASSREYYGYTF; cdr3_nt: TGTGCCAGCAGCAGGGAGTACTATGGCTACACCTTC
j_call: TRBJ1-5; d_call: TRBD1; v_call: TRBV12-3/TRBV12-4; clone_size: few; cdr3_aa: CASGGGRQPQHF; cdr3_nt: TGTGCCAGCGGAGGGGGCAGGCAGCCCCAGCATTTT
j_call: TRBJ2-2; d_call: .; v_call: TRBV6-1; clone_size: .; cdr3_aa: CASSASLGSGELFF; cdr3_nt: TGTGCCAGCAGTGCATCGCTGGGTTCCGGGGAGCTGTTTTTT
j_call: TRBJ2-1; d_call: .; v_call: TRBV3-1; clone_size: many; cdr3_aa: CASSQSKAEQFF; cdr3_nt: TGTGCCAGCAGCCAAAGTAAAGCTGAGCAGTTCTTC
j_call: TRBJ2-7; d_call: .; v_call: TRBV2; clone_size: .; cdr3_aa: CASMLAYEQYF; cdr3_nt: TGTGCCAGCATGCTCGCCTACGAGCAGTACTTC
j_call: TRBJ2-7; d_call: TRBD2; v_call: TRBV7-2; clone_size: .; cdr3_aa: CASSLIVAGAGTYEQYF; cdr3_nt: TGTGCCAGCAGCTTAATAGTAGCGGGAGCTGGGACCTACGAGCAGTACTTC
j_call: TRBJ1-1; d_call: TRBD1; v_call: TRBV6-2/TRBV6-3; clone_size: few; cdr3_aa: CASSYQGGSSEAFF; cdr3_nt: TGTGCCAGCAGTTACCAAGGGGGCTCATCTGAAGCTTTCTTT
j_call: TRBJ2-2; d_call: TRBD2; v_call: TRBV2; clone_size: .; cdr3_aa: CASRSGLAGGPGTGELFF; cdr3_nt: TGTGCCAGCAGATCCGGACTAGCGGGAGGGCCGGGCACCGGGGAGCTGTTTTTT
j_call: TRBJ2-1; d_call: .; v_call: TRBV5-1; clone_size: .; cdr3_aa: CASSLAPTGSYNEQFF; cdr3_nt: TGCGCCAGCAGCTTAGCGCCGACCGGCTCCTACAATGAGCAGTTCTTC
j_call: TRBJ1-5; d_call: TRBD1; v_call: TRBV29-1; clone_size: few; cdr3_aa: CSVGDRGSNQPQHF; cdr3_nt: TGCAGCGTGGGGGACAGGGGTAGCAATCAGCCCCAGCATTTT
j_call: TRBJ1-1; d_call: .; v_call: TRBV28; clone_size: many; cdr3_aa: CASSPIKVMNTEAFF; cdr3_nt: TGTGCCAGCAGCCCTATAAAGGTAATGAACACTGAAGCTTTCTTT
j_call: TRBJ1-2; d_call: .; v_call: TRBV7-2; clone_size: .; cdr3_aa: CASSSSRVSYGYTF; cdr3_nt: TGTGCCAGCAGCTCAAGCCGGGTCTCCTATGGCTACACCTTC
j_call: TRBJ2-7; d_call: .; v_call: TRBV6-2/TRBV6-3; clone_size: many; cdr3_aa: CASSHSFYEQYF; cdr3_nt: TGTGCCAGCAGTCACAGCTTCTACGAGCAGTACTTC
j_call: TRBJ1-1; d_call: .; v_call: TRBV29-1; clone_size: many; cdr3_aa: CSVSMGGIGNTEAFF; cdr3_nt: TGCAGCGTTTCTATGGGGGGGATAGGGAACACTGAAGCTTTCTTT
j_call: TRBJ1-5; d_call: .; v_call: TRBV9; clone_size: many; cdr3_aa: CASSVEGYSNQPQHF; cdr3_nt: TGTGCCAGCAGCGTTGAGGGGTATAGCAATCAGCCCCAGCATTTT
j_call: TRBJ2-2; d_call: .; v_call: TRBV5-1; clone_size: few; cdr3_aa: CASSSGHLPGELFF; cdr3_nt: TGCGCCAGCAGTTCGGGACATCTCCCGGGGGAGCTGTTTTTT
j_call: TRBJ1-2; d_call: .; v_call: TRBV6-6; clone_size: few; cdr3_aa: CASSYSGRDLGYTF; cdr3_nt: TGTGCCAGCAGTTACTCGGGCAGGGACCTTGGCTACACCTTC
j_call: TRBJ1-6; d_call: .; v_call: TRBV28; clone_size: many; cdr3_aa: CASSLLGDVSRYNSPLHF; cdr3_nt: TGTGCCAGCAGTTTATTAGGGGACGTGAGCCGCTATAATTCACCCCTCCACTTT
j_call: TRBJ2-1; d_call: TRBD2; v_call: TRBV11-3; clone_size: many; cdr3_aa: CASSLGLAWAKSNEQFF; cdr3_nt: TGTGCCAGCAGCCTAGGACTAGCGTGGGCTAAGAGCAATGAGCAGTTCTTC
j_call: TRBJ2-4; d_call: TRBD2; v_call: TRBV10-3; clone_size: few; cdr3_aa: CAISGTSEKNIQYF; cdr3_nt: TGTGCCATCAGTGGGACTAGCGAAAAAAACATTCAGTACTTC
j_call: TRBJ2-5; d_call: .; v_call: TRBV29-1; clone_size: many; cdr3_aa: CSVSGSQETQYF; cdr3_nt: TGCAGCGTTTCAGGGAGCCAAGAGACCCAGTACTTC
j_call: TRBJ2-5; d_call: .; v_call: TRBV28; clone_size: many; cdr3_aa: CASSFGRETQYF; cdr3_nt: TGTGCCAGCAGTTTTGGGAGGGAGACCCAGTACTTC
j_call: TRBJ2-1; d_call: TRBD2; v_call: TRBV28; clone_size: many; cdr3_aa: CASSSQLAGGQDEQFF; cdr3_nt: TGTGCCAGCAGTTCCCAACTAGCGGGAGGGCAGGATGAGCAGTTCTTC